A selection of T cell receptor beta chains follows, all from one sample in a study of blood T cell repertoires in COVID-19. The method was immunoSEQ multiplex PCR; TCRdb's version includes in-frame clones alone and lacks a portion of them. The sample has 250,000 to 300,000 clones, around 84% seen once. Sequencing input: PBMCs or T cells enriched from blood (not recorded which). The receptor set was obtained from a man aged 30 to 45 with acute COVID-19. Each CDR3 is given with its conserved first and last residue. The order of the fields is CDR3 length, V gene, J gene, clone size, CDR3 protein. Only some rows state a clone size, as once, few, many or a class for expanded clones.

18	TRBV11-2	TRBJ1-6	few	CASSLGGHSYSYNSPLHF
13	TRBV19	TRBJ1-1	many	CASSITRNTEAFF
15	TRBV9	TRBJ1-2	NA	CASTPGTGRVYGYTF
12	TRBV19	TRBJ1-2	once	CASSPGRGGYTF
13	TRBV11-2	TRBJ1-1	once	CASSFVGQGEVFF
14	TRBV2	TRBJ2-5	NA	CASTLGGPQETQYF
12	TRBV3-1/TRBV3-2	TRBJ1-2	NA	CASSLSNYGYTF
18	TRBV19	TRBJ1-1	NA	CASSTGETGRTWNTEAFF
16	TRBV18	TRBJ1-2	NA	CASSPSPGQAYSGYTF
16	TRBV5-1	TRBJ2-1	NA	CASSLVRTSGNNEQFF
14	TRBV10-2	TRBJ1-4	NA	CASSHDLAPGKLFF
15	TRBV2	TRBJ2-1	NA	CASSGGRTNSNEQFF
11	TRBV10-2	TRBJ1-1	NA	CASRAETEAFF
18	TRBV9	TRBJ2-2	NA	CASSAPRMGRELSGELFF
12	TRBV19	TRBJ2-1	NA	CASQAGFHEQFF
16	TRBV2	TRBJ1-6	NA	CASRENSGQGASPLHF
15	TRBV4-3	TRBJ2-2	NA	CASSPTSGYGGELFF
15	TRBV7-2	TRBJ1-2	NA	CASSLTGVGADGYTF
13	TRBV7-9	TRBJ1-6	NA	CASNAGSNSPLHF
16	TRBV24-1	TRBJ2-1	NA	CATSSTAGTGYNEQFF
14	TRBV28	TRBJ2-5	NA	CASSLSLRVETQYF
15	TRBV14	TRBJ2-5	NA	CASSQVGGGSETQYF
15	TRBV3-1/TRBV3-2	TRBJ1-2	NA	CASSPTPGQGGGYTF
15	TRBV5-1	TRBJ1-4	NA	CASRPTTGPGEKLFF
15	TRBV10-1	TRBJ2-2	NA	CASSRDTANTGELFF
13	TRBV5-4	TRBJ2-5	NA	CARLLAAKETQYF
13	TRBV19	TRBJ1-5	NA	CASSSGEVQPQHF
13	TRBV10-1	TRBJ1-5	NA	CASSSGSETPQHF
18	TRBV14	TRBJ2-2	NA	CASSLRLAGLTNTGELFF
13	TRBV19	TRBJ2-5	NA	CASSDRGLETQYF
15	TRBV5-4	TRBJ2-2	NA	CASSWGTALTGELFF
15	TRBV5-1	TRBJ2-2	NA	CASSPSSGYTGELFF
13	TRBV30	TRBJ1-4	few	CAWRLGGYEKLFF
15	TRBV5-1	TRBJ2-1	NA	CASSLVRQRYNEQFF
17	TRBV24-1	TRBJ2-3	NA	CATSDPQTGVSTDTQYF
13	TRBV19	TRBJ1-2	NA	CAINPGTGTGYTF
13	TRBV27	TRBJ1-3	NA	CASSFNSGNTIYF
16	TRBV7-9	TRBJ2-1	NA	CASSLIVLATPNEQFF
16	TRBV28	TRBJ2-5	NA	CASSTVATRLGETQYF